A single sample is the source of the 26 T cell receptor beta chains below, sequenced in a study of T cell responses to AZD1222 COVID-19 vaccine. Here immunoSEQ multiplex PCR was the method, and the copy in TCRdb shows in-frame clones only, minus some. The profile shows over 70,000 clones, around 90% of them singletons. This material consisted of peripheral blood, taken on day 0 of AZD1222 vaccination. These receptors all stem from an adult in good health.

The rearrangement links TRBV19 to TRBJ2-1, with TRBD2 identical over 12 bases. Per germline, CDR1 LNHDA and CDR2 SQIVND (reference sequence). The CDR3 has 14 amino acids. With 10 bases clipped from V and 4 bases from J, the junction kept 5 bases outside the gene matches. The CDR3: CATRLAGAYNEQFF. The CDR3 DNA follows: TGTGCCACCAGACTAGCGGGAGCGTACAATGAGCAGTTCTTC.

This rearrangement joins TRBV4-3 to TRBJ1-1, with unresolved D. The CDR3 sequence is 14 residues long. Per the germline V gene, CDR1 is LGHNA and CDR2 is YSLEER. V was shortened by 1 base and J by 4 bases, with 10 bases between the two germline ends. DNA for the CDR3: TGCGCCAGCAGCCAAGGGCTGGGAACCACTGAAGCTTTCTTT. Its protein product is CASSQGLGTTEAFF.

The chain combines TRBV5-1 with TRBJ1-2, with D possibly being TRBD1 (6 bases). CDR3 length: 14 residues. Germline CDR1 is SGHRS and CDR2 is YFSETQ. V was cut by 4 bases and J by 2 bases, with 12 bases left in between. CDR3 amino acids: CASSPSGGNYGYTF. In nucleotides, the CDR3 is TGCGCCAGCAGCCCCTCGGGGGGCAACTATGGCTACACCTTC.

The genes are TRBV28 and TRBJ1-1; maybe TRBD1 (6 bases). The CDR3 runs to 13 residues. Looked up from germline, CDR1 is MDHEN and CDR2 is SYDVKM. V lost 7 bases, J lost 4 bases, and 13 bases lay in between. The CDR3 DNA follows: TGTGCCAGCACTGAGACAGGCCGCACTGAAGCTTTCTTT. This sequence encodes CASTETGRTEAFF.

The chain combines TRBV2 with TRBJ2-1, with unresolved D. This CDR3 has 12 amino acids. Germline V gene lookup returns CDR1 SNHLY and CDR2 FYNNEI. V dropped 7 bases and J dropped 8 bases, with 12 bases sitting between them. The CDR3 loop is CASNVFGDEQFF. DNA for the CDR3: TGTGCCAGCAACGTCTTTGGGGATGAGCAGTTCTTC.

The chain links TRBV19 to TRBJ1-3; D remains unclear. From germline, CDR1 is LNHDA and CDR2 SQIVND (reference sequence). The length of the CDR3 is 13 residues. The V gene lost 5 bases and the J gene lost 0 bases, with 5 bases spanning the gap. CDR3 bases: TGTGCCAGTAGTTATCTCTCTGGAAACACCATATATTTT. It codes for CASSYLSGNTIYF.

V gene TRBV27 combines with J gene TRBJ1-6, with a weak D call TRBD1 (6 bases). CDR1 is MNHEY, CDR2 SMNVEV, per germline (reference sequence). V dropped 7 bases and J dropped 0 bases, with 16 bases sitting between them. The CDR3 length is 17 residues. The CDR3 region has the DNA TGTGCCAGCACCCGGACAGTCCCTAGCTCCTATAATTCACCCCTCCACTTT. Protein product: CASTRTVPSSYNSPLHF.

This chain connects TRBV6-2 or TRBV6-3 to TRBJ1-5; D uncertain. CDR1 and CDR2 from the germline V gene are MNHEY and SVGEGT. Trimming pared 4 bases from V and 1 base from J, leaving 8 bases between. This CDR3 has 14 amino acids. As DNA, the CDR3 is TGTGCCAGCAGTTCTCAGGAAAGCAATCAGCCCCAGCATTTT. Translated: CASSSQESNQPQHF.

The chain combines TRBV7-6 with TRBJ2-1; D is possibly TRBD2 (5 bases). Germline CDR1 is SGHVS and CDR2 is FNYEAQ. This CDR3 has 15 amino acids. The V end lost 3 bases, the J end lost 6 bases, and 15 bases lay between the germline ends. The CDR3 nucleotides are TGTGCCAGCAGCTTTATAACGGGATCCACCAATGAGCAGTTCTTC. This sequence encodes CASSFITGSTNEQFF.

The chain uses TRBV28 and TRBJ2-7; no definite D call. The V gene lost 7 bases and the J gene lost 4 bases, with 14 bases spanning the gap. Germline V CDR1 and CDR2: MDHEN, SYDVKM. The CDR3 has 13 amino acids. CDR3: CASTTQPVYEQYF. In DNA form, the CDR3 reads TGTGCCAGCACGACCCAACCTGTATACGAGCAGTACTTC.

The gene calls are TRBV7-9 and TRBJ2-7; a possible D gene is TRBD2 (5 bases). Germline-derived CDR1 and CDR2 are SEHNR and FQNEAQ (reference sequence). The CDR3 has 17 residues. Deletions cut 4 bases from V and 3 bases from J, with 22 bases between. In DNA form, the CDR3 reads TGTGCCAGCAGCTCAGCTAGCCGAGGACTGTACTACTACGAGCAGTACTTC. This codes for CASSSASRGLYYYEQYF.

This clone is a singleton in its sample. The rearrangement uses TRBV19 and TRBJ1-5, with D perhaps TRBD1 (5 bases). This CDR3 region has 13 residues. Trimming left V 6 bases short and J 4 bases short, with 10 bases between. Germline-derived CDR1 and CDR2 are LNHDA and SQIVND (reference sequence). CDR3 in amino acids: CASSPTVNQPQHF. The CDR3 DNA follows: TGTGCCAGTAGCCCGACAGTAAATCAGCCCCAGCATTTT.

J is TRBJ2-5 and V is TRBV28; TRBD2 is a possible D gene (5 bases). The germline V gene encodes CDR1 MDHEN and CDR2 SYDVKM. Trimming pared 6 bases from V and 1 base from J, leaving 18 bases between. The CDR3 contains 16 residues. The CDR3 region is CASSPFAQRTQETQYF. In nucleotides, the CDR3 is TGTGCCAGCAGCCCCTTCGCCCAGCGGACCCAAGAGACCCAGTACTTC.

The rearrangement links TRBV25-1 to TRBJ1-1; D gene unclear. From germline, CDR1 is MGHDK and CDR2 SYGVNS. The CDR3 is 13 residues long. Deletions cut 1 base from V and 1 base from J, with 4 bases between. The CDR3 sequence: CASSELGNTEAFF. The CDR3 bases are TGTGCCAGCAGTGAATTGGGGAACACTGAAGCTTTCTTT.

The CDR3 DNA follows: TGTGCCAGCAGTTACTCGGGGTTTCAGCCCCAGCATTTT. Translation gives CASSYSGFQPQHF. The genes are TRBV6-5 and TRBJ1-5, with unresolved D. The V gene lost 0 bases and the J gene lost 6 bases, with 6 bases spanning the gap. The germline CDR1 and CDR2 sequences are MNHEY and SVGAGI. This CDR3 has 13 amino acids.

The gene calls are TRBV29-1 and TRBJ2-2; 7 nucleotides agree with TRBD1. The CDR3 runs 15 residues. CDR1 is SQVTM and CDR2 is ANQGSEA in the germline V gene. J lost 4 bases, V lost 6 bases, and 11 bases had no gene match. The CDR3 sequence: CSVKTGDTATGELFF. The CDR3 nucleotides read TGCAGCGTGAAAACAGGGGATACTGCCACCGGGGAGCTGTTTTTT.

The rearrangement uses TRBV19 and TRBJ1-1; D may be TRBD1 (5 bases). The CDR3 extends over 15 amino acids. Trimming took 6 bases from V and 1 from J, leaving 15 bases between them. Looked up from germline, CDR1 is LNHDA and CDR2 is SQIVND (reference sequence). The CDR3 protein is CASSEPGRRNTEAFF. As DNA, the CDR3 is TGTGCCAGTAGCGAGCCGGGACGGAGGAACACTGAAGCTTTCTTT.

This chain links TRBV27 with TRBJ1-4, with unresolved D. This CDR3 spans 13 amino acids. CDR1 is MNHEY, CDR2 SMNVEV, per germline (reference sequence). With 2 bases removed from V and 8 bases from J, the gap between germline ends came to 9 bases. The chain's CDR3 is CASSLGGREKLFF. CDR3 DNA sequence: TGTGCCAGCAGTTTAGGAGGCCGAGAAAAACTGTTTTTT.

This chain links TRBV28 with TRBJ2-1, with 8 bases lining up with TRBD2. Germline V lookup: CDR1 MDHEN, CDR2 SYDVKM. The V gene end was trimmed by 7 bases and the J gene end by 0 bases; junction bases not matched to a gene: 17. This CDR3 has 19 residues. CDR3 amino acids: CASKGMGGRSGSSYNEQFF. The CDR3 bases are TGTGCCAGCAAGGGGATGGGCGGGAGGTCAGGAAGCTCCTACAATGAGCAGTTCTTC. The full variable domain, with the rest looked up from reference TRBV28 and TRBJ2-1, is DVKVTQSSRYLVKRTGEKVFLECVQDMDHENMFWYRQDPGLGLRLIYFSYDVKMKEKGDIPEGYSVSREKKERFSLILESASTNQTSMYLCASKGMGGRSGSSYNEQFFGPGTRLTVL.

The genes are TRBV29-1 and TRBJ2-5; D is possibly TRBD2 (6 bases). The V gene's germline CDR1 is SQVTM and CDR2 ANQGSEA. This CDR3 is built from 12 residues. V was clipped by 4 bases and J by 5 bases, with 11 bases between them. This CDR3 reads CSVGPGGETQYF. In DNA, the CDR3 is TGCAGCGTTGGCCCCGGAGGGGAGACCCAGTACTTC.

This clone was seen a single time. The J gene is TRBJ2-1, the V gene TRBV5-1; tentatively, D is TRBD2 (5 bases). In germline, CDR1 is SGHRS, CDR2 YFSETQ. V was clipped by 0 bases and J by 4 bases, with 11 bases between them. This CDR3 spans 15 amino acids. The CDR3 DNA follows: TGCGCCAGCAGCTTGGGGCCCCCGGGGTACAATGAGCAGTTCTTC. Its translation: CASSLGPPGYNEQFF.

The genes are TRBV7-9 and TRBJ2-5, with D tentatively TRBD2 (5 bases). The germline gives CDR1 SEHNR, CDR2 FQNEAQ (reference sequence). The CDR3 sequence is 16 residues long. The V and J ends lost 4 bases and 5 bases respectively, with 20 bases between them. CDR3 sequence: CASSSGSSGTRETQYF. The CDR3 DNA sequence: TGTGCCAGCAGCTCGGGATCCAGCGGAACACGGGAGACCCAGTACTTC.

The chain links TRBV12-5 to TRBJ2-5; no firm D call. The CDR3 is 15 residues long. Trimming removed 1 base at V and 3 bases at J, with 12 bases between. Looked up from germline, CDR1 is LGHNT and CDR2 is FRNRAP. In nucleotides, the CDR3 is TGTGCTAGTGGTTTGGGTCTTAGTGCTAAAGAGACCCAGTACTTC. Translated: CASGLGLSAKETQYF.

This chain joins TRBV5-1 and TRBJ2-7; TRBD1 matches at 7 bases. Per the germline V gene, CDR1 is SGHRS and CDR2 is YFSETQ. The V segment lost 2 bases and the J segment 2 bases; nucleotides outside the gene matches: 1. There are 13 residues in the CDR3. In DNA, the CDR3 is TGCGCCAGCAGCTTCGACAGGGCCTACGAGCAGTACTTC. This sequence encodes CASSFDRAYEQYF.

This clone has only a few counts. The chain couples TRBV18 to TRBJ1-6; D unresolved. Germline V gene sequence: CDR1 KGHSH, CDR2 LQKENI. The CDR3 is made up of 13 amino acids. Trimming took off 3 bases at V and 11 bases at J, with 11 bases between the two ends. The CDR3 protein is CASSPGKNTPLHF. The CDR3, as DNA: TGTGCCAGCTCACCGGGCAAAAATACACCCCTCCACTTT.

The genes are TRBV7-3 and TRBJ1-1; no definite D call. Germline V gives CDR1 SGHTA, CDR2 FQGTGA. The V end was cut by 1 base, the J end by 0 bases, with 6 bases between. The CDR3 length is 14 residues. As DNA, the CDR3 is TGTGCCAGCAGCTTAAGGGGTATGAACACTGAAGCTTTCTTT. It codes for CASSLRGMNTEAFF.